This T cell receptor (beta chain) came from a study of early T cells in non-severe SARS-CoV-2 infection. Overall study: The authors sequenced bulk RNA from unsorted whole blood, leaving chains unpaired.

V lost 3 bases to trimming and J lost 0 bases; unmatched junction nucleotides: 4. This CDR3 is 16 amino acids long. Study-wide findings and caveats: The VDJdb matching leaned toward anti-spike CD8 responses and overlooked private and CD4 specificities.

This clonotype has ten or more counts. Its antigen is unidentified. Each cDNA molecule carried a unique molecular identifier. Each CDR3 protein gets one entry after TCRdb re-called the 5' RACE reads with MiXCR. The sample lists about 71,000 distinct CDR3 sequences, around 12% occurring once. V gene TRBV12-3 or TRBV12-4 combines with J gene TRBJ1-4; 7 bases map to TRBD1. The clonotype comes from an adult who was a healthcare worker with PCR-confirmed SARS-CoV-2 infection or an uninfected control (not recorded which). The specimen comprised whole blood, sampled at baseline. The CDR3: CASSFGTVPTNEKLFF. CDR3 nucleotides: TGTGCCAGCAGTTTTGGGACAGTCCCAACTAATGAAAAACTGTTTTTT.